Only a few counts were recorded for the clone carrying this T cell receptor (beta chain). The antigen is not known. The record originates from a study of T cells in localized non-small cell lung cancer. Study results and limitations: Uninvolved adjacent lung had more T cell clonality than any other tissue, topping tumor. Median detection of top 100 tumor clones in adjacent lung was over 45 clones. Analysis by sequencing included only one tumor region, so heterogeneity remains possible. Greater T cell density in blood accompanied longer overall survival.

CDR1 and CDR2 from the germline V gene are MNHEY and SMNVEV (reference sequence). This CDR3 is 14 amino acids long. The ends lost 4 bases at V and 1 base at J; junction bases unmatched: 1. Measured with immunoSEQ multiplex PCR; TCRdb has only the in-frame clones, and not every one. Of roughly 39,000 clones detected, roughly 90% appear once; the ten largest clones hold over 9.5%. This TCR was sampled from a woman aged 35 to 75 with stage II lung adenocarcinoma. The chain recombines TRBV27 with TRBJ2-7, with 10 bases aligning to TRBD1. The sample consisted of PBMCs, taken before any cancer treatment. CDR3 loop: CASSSGQGSYEQYF. The CDR3 nucleotides read TGTGCCAGCAGTTCGGGACAGGGGTCCTACGAGCAGTACTTC.